One sample yielded the 17 T cell receptor beta chains listed below, sequenced in a study of blood T cell repertoires in COVID-19. Libraries were prepared by immunoSEQ multiplex PCR; TCRdb keeps only in-frame clonotypes and omits some of them. This table has a few hundred thousand clones, 65% to 85% appearing once. The sequenced material came from PBMCs or T cells enriched from blood (not recorded which). The receptors come from a man over 45 who had recovered from COVID-19.

This clone was seen a few times. The chain is built from TRBV5-5 and TRBJ1-2; no clear D. Germline lookup yields CDR1 SGHKS and CDR2 YYEKEE (reference sequence). The V and J ends lost 2 bases and 4 bases respectively, with 12 bases between them. This CDR3 has 14 amino acids. The CDR3 reads CASSFSRDAYGYTF. DNA for the CDR3: TGTGCCAGCAGCTTTTCGAGGGATGCCTATGGCTACACCTTC.

The genes are TRBV6-5 and TRBJ2-5; 7 bases map to TRBD2. V lost 0 bases, J lost 6 bases, and 4 bases stayed unmatched. Germline values: CDR1 MNHEY, CDR2 SVGAGI. The CDR3 sequence is 14 residues long. Here the CDR3 reads CASSYSGGRQTQYF. CDR3 sequence (DNA): TGTGCCAGCAGTTACTCGGGCGGGAGACAGACCCAGTACTTC.

This chain links TRBV7-3 with TRBJ2-2, with 11 bases that match TRBD2. The CDR3 sequence is 16 residues long. V was pared by 5 bases and J by 6 bases, with 8 bases of the junction left unmatched. CDR1 is SGHTA, CDR2 FQGTGA, per germline. CDR3 sequence reads: CASSPTSGKGSGELFF. The DNA of the CDR3 is TGTGCCAGCAGCCCGACTAGCGGGAAGGGTTCCGGGGAGCTGTTTTTT.

The V gene is TRBV9, the J gene TRBJ1-3, with unresolved D. Per the germline V gene, CDR1 is SGDLS and CDR2 is YYNGEE. The CDR3 has 17 amino acids. Between the trimmed V and J ends, which lost 1 base and 1 base, there was a span of 15 bases. In DNA form, the CDR3 reads TGTGCCAGCAGCGTACTCGACAATCTGGTTTCTGGAAACACCATATATTTT. This translates into CASSVLDNLVSGNTIYF.

J is TRBJ2-5 and V is TRBV6-5; D not certain. This CDR3 comprises 16 residues. V was shortened by 4 bases and J by 5 bases, with 20 bases between the two germline ends. Germline V gene lookup returns CDR1 MNHEY and CDR2 SVGAGI. Here the CDR3 reads CASSSYSWAAGETQYF. In nucleotides, the CDR3 is TGTGCCAGCAGTTCCTATTCTTGGGCAGCCGGCGAGACCCAGTACTTC.

The J gene is TRBJ1-2, the V gene TRBV18, with 9 bases lining up with TRBD1. The CDR3 is 15 residues long. The germline V gene encodes CDR1 KGHSH and CDR2 LQKENI. V was clipped by 0 bases and J by 5 bases; unmatched bases: 4. The CDR3 DNA reads TGTGCCAGCTCACCACCGTCGACAGGGGGATATGGCTACACCTTC. It is translated as CASSPPSTGGYGYTF.

The chain couples TRBV27 to TRBJ2-5; 7 bases are a match to TRBD1. The germline V gene encodes CDR1 MNHEY and CDR2 SMNVEV (reference sequence). The CDR3 consists of 15 residues. V was pared by 2 bases and J by 1 base, with 4 bases of the junction left unmatched. The CDR3 nucleotides are TGTGCCAGCAGTTTAAGGGGACAGTCCCAAGAGACCCAGTACTTC. Translating gives CASSLRGQSQETQYF.

Concerning this clone: Other DNA sequences in the same sample also yield this CDR3. This chain links TRBV18 with TRBJ2-3, with TRBD2 identical over 7 bases. The CDR3 spans 13 residues. Looked up from germline, CDR1 is KGHSH and CDR2 is LQKENI. With V trimmed by 4 bases and J by 3 bases, 1 base remained unmatched. CDR3 nucleotide sequence: TGTGCCAGCTCACGCGGGGGAACAGATACGCAGTATTTT. Translating it yields CASSRGGTDTQYF.

This clone was counted a single time. Here the CDR3 reads CASGAAWGPYNEQFF. The CDR3 DNA follows: TGCGCCAGCGGGGCGGCCTGGGGCCCCTACAATGAGCAGTTCTTC. V and J are TRBV4-3 and TRBJ2-1; possible D gene TRBD1, 5 bases. Germline V gene data show CDR1 as LGHNA and CDR2 as YSLEER. The CDR3 is 15 amino acids. V was trimmed by 8 bases and J by 2 bases, leaving 16 bases between them.

The chain recombines TRBV7-2 with TRBJ1-2, with D maybe TRBD1 (5 bases). Trimming pared 8 bases from V and 8 bases from J, leaving 21 bases between. This CDR3 has 14 amino acids. Germline V lookup: CDR1 SGHTA, CDR2 FQGNSA. The CDR3 nucleotides are TGTGCCAGCCACGGGGGATCGGGGCTGGGCGGCTACACCTTC. Residues: CASHGGSGLGGYTF.

Regarding this clone: Within the sample, other DNA sequences also encode this same CDR3. This sequence joins TRBV7-3 and TRBJ1-6; 8 nucleotides line up with TRBD1. The germline gives CDR1 SGHTA, CDR2 FQGTGA. J was trimmed by 7 bases and V by 1 base; bases with no gene match: 3. CDR3 size: 15 residues. The CDR3 sequence is CASSLSRDRNSPLHF. CDR3 nucleotide sequence: TGTGCCAGCAGCTTAAGCCGGGACAGGAATTCACCCCTCCACTTT. Complete variable domain (other parts from reference TRBV7-3 and TRBJ1-6): GAGVSQTPSNKVTEKGKYVELRCDPISGHTALYWYRQSLGQGPEFLIYFQGTGAADDSGLPNDRFFAVRPEGSVSTLKIQRTERGDSAVYLCASSLSRDRNSPLHFGNGTRLTVT.

The chain is built from TRBV7-9 and TRBJ2-7; D is unresolved. Trimming took off 5 bases at V and 5 bases at J, with 16 bases between the two ends. Germline assignment: CDR1 SEHNR and CDR2 FQNEAQ (reference sequence). CDR3 length equals 14 residues. The CDR3 loop is CASSDEERSDEQYF. The CDR3 DNA follows: TGTGCCAGCAGCGACGAGGAAAGGTCGGACGAGCAGTACTTC.

The J gene is TRBJ1-2, the V gene TRBV18; maybe TRBD1 (6 bases). Trimming cost V 2 bases and J 4 bases, with 11 bases left between them. The germline V gene has CDR1 KGHSH and CDR2 LQKENI. The CDR3 is made up of 14 amino acids. Here the CDR3 DNA reads TGTGCCAGCTCACCAGCAGGGGAGATCTATGGCTACACCTTC. It codes for CASSPAGEIYGYTF.

V usage is TRBV19 and J usage is TRBJ2-5, with 9 nucleotides matching TRBD1. CDR1 is LNHDA, CDR2 SQIVND, per germline (reference sequence). The CDR3 covers 13 residues. Trimming cost V 6 bases and J 4 bases; bases outside gene matches: 3. The CDR3 spells CASSGTGIETQYF. DNA of the CDR3: TGTGCCAGTAGCGGGACAGGGATAGAGACCCAGTACTTC. Full variable domain (missing parts from reference TRBV19 and TRBJ2-5): DGGITQSPKYLFRKEGQNVTLSCEQNLNHDAMYWYRQDPGQGLRLIYYSQIVNDFQKGDIAEGYSVSREKKESFPLTVTSAQKNPTAFYLCASSGTGIETQYFGPGTRLLVL.

Here the CDR3 DNA reads TGTGCCAGCAAGGGACAACTGAACACTGAAGCTTTCTTT. Encoded protein: CASKGQLNTEAFF. This sequence joins TRBV2 and TRBJ1-1; tentative D call: TRBD1 (6 bases). V was pared by 7 bases and J by 0 bases, with 9 bases between. Per the germline V gene, CDR1 is SNHLY and CDR2 is FYNNEI. There are 13 residues in the CDR3.

The V gene is TRBV28, the J gene TRBJ1-2; 7 nucleotides line up with TRBD1. The V gene's germline CDR1 is MDHEN and CDR2 SYDVKM. Trimming removed 3 bases from V and 7 bases from J; junction bases left unmatched: 17. The CDR3 is 17 residues long. In DNA form, the CDR3 reads TGTGCCAGCAGTTTCGGCATTGGAACGAGGGGGCATGGTGGCTACACCTTC. Translated: CASSFGIGTRGHGGYTF.

The chain is built from TRBV27 and TRBJ1-5; D may be TRBD1 (5 bases). CDR1 and CDR2 (germline): MNHEY, SMNVEV (reference sequence). The CDR3 is 14 amino acids. V lost 1 base to trimming and J lost 3 bases, with 7 bases between them. Here the CDR3 DNA reads TGTGCCAGCAGTTTATTAGGGGACAATCAGCCCCAGCATTTT. It codes for CASSLLGDNQPQHF.